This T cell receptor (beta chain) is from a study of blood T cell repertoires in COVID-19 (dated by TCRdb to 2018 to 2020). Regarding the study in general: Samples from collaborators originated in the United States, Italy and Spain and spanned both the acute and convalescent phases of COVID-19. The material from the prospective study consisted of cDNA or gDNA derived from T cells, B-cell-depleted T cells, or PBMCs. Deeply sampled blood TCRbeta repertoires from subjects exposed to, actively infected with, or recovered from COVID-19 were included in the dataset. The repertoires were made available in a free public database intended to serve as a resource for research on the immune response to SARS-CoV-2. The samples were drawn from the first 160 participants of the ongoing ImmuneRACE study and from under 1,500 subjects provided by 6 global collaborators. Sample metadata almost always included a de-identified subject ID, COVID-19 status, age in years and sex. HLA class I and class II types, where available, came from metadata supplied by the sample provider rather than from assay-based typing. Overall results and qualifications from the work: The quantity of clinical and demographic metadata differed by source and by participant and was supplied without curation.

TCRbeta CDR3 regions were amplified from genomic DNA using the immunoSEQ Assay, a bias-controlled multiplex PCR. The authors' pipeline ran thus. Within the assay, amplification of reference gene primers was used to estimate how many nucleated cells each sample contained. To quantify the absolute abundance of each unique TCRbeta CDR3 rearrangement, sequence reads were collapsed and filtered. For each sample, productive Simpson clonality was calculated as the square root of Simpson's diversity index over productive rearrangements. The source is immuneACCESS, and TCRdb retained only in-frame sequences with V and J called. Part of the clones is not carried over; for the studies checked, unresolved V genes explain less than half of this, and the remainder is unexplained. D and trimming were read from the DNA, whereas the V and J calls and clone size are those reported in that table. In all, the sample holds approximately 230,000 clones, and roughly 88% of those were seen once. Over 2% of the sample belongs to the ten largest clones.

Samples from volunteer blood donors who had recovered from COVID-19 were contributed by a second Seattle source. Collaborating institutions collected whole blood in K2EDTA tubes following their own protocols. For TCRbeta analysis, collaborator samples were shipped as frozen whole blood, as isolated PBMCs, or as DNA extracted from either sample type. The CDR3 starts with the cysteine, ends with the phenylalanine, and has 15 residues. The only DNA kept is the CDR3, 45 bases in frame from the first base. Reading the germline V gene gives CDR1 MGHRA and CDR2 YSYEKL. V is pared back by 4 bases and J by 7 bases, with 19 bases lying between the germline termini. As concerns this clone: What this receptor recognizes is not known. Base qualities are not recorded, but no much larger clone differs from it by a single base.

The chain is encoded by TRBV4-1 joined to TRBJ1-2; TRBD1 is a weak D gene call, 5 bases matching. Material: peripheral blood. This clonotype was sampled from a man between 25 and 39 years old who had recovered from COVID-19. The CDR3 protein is CASSPQKGPGPGYTF. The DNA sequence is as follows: TGCGCCAGCAGCCCCCAGAAGGGGCCCGGCCCTGGCTACACCTTC.